This TCR beta chain was recorded in a study of metastatic and nonmetastatic thyroid tumors. Turning to the study itself: Samples came from malignant and benign thyroid patients, and repertoires were compared across blood and tumor or nodule tissue.

General study results and limits: It was reported that TCR beta diversity was significantly higher in malignant thyroid tumors than benign nodules, in blood and tumor.

Each patient went into thyroid surgery without having received any treatment. Trimming took 2 bases from V and 8 from J, leaving 16 bases between them. The CDR3 extends over 15 amino acids. Per germline, CDR1 ENHRY and CDR2 SYGVKD. Notes on this clone: Its target is unknown.

As originally analysed: For papillary thyroid cancer, a distant-metastasis classifier was constructed from CDR3 differences observed across clinicopathological groups. TCRdb re-called the PCR reads with MiXCR. TCRdb, rather than the study authors, made the V and J calls. Here the sample spans 30,000 to 35,000 clones, roughly 22% being singletons. The source is a male donor with papillary thyroid cancer or a benign thyroid nodule (not recorded which). Some clones in this sample may be carry-over from other donors' samples. The sequenced sample consisted of tumor tissue. J is TRBJ2-1 and V is TRBV10-3; possible D gene TRBD2, 6 bases. The CDR3 loop reads CAISERLACGYEQFF. The DNA for the CDR3 is TGTGCCATCAGTGAGAGGCTAGCGTGCGGGTATGAGCAGTTCTTC.